A single sample gave rise to the 18 T cell receptor beta chains below, sequenced in a study of blood T cells in healthy people across ages. A second PCR, run for about 7 to 11 cycles, used a sample-barcoded 5' primer plus a J-beta primer mix. TCRdb itself ran the 5' RACE reads through MiXCR, one entry per CDR3 protein. The sample shows 800,000 to 1,300,000 distinct CDR3 sequences, about 25% of them seen only once. These same data were also listed under a study on T cells of mothers and their children.

The sample consisted of blood. These receptors were collected from a girl aged 2 to 10 in good health.

This chain links TRBV5-1 with TRBJ2-7; D assignment may be TRBD1 or TRBD2 (5 bases each). This CDR3 is built from 14 residues. V was pared by 2 bases and J by 4 bases, with 13 bases between. Looked up from germline, CDR1 is SGHRS and CDR2 is YFSETQ. The CDR3 nucleotides read TGCGCCAGCAGCTTTCGGTCAGGGAGATACGAGCAGTACTTC. Its translation: CASSFRSGRYEQYF. The full variable domain, with the rest looked up from reference TRBV5-1 and TRBJ2-7, is KAGVTQTPRYLIKTRGQQVTLSCSPISGHRSVSWYQQTPGQGLQFLFEYFSETQRNKGNFPGRFSGRQFSNSRSEMNVSTLELGDSALYLCASSFRSGRYEQYFGPGTRLTVT.

J is TRBJ2-3 and V is TRBV20-1, with a possible D match to TRBD2 (6 bases). Germline CDR1 DFQATT, CDR2 SNEGSKA (reference sequence). The CDR3 has 14 amino acids. V shed 3 bases and J shed 1 base, with 11 bases lying between them. CDR3: CSASGGKGTDTQYF. In DNA form, the CDR3 reads TGCAGTGCTAGTGGAGGGAAAGGCACAGATACGCAGTATTTT.

The chain employs TRBV7-2 and TRBJ1-2; TRBD1 matches 7 bases. Germline trimming cut 3 bases from V and 6 bases from J; bases unmatched to any gene: 10. The CDR3 extends over 15 amino acids. Per the germline V gene, CDR1 is SGHTA and CDR2 is FQGNSA. CDR3 bases: TGTGCCAGCAGCTTGGACAGGTCGGCCCTGAATGGCTACACCTTC. It specifies CASSLDRSALNGYTF. The whole variable domain, filled in from reference TRBV7-2 and TRBJ1-2, reads GAGVSQSPSNKVTEKGKDVELRCDPISGHTALYWYRQSLGQGLEFLIYFQGNSAPDKSGLPSDRFSAERTGGSVSTLTIQRTQQEDSAVYLCASSLDRSALNGYTFGSGTRLTVV.

The V and J genes are TRBV6-6 and TRBJ2-7; tentatively, D is TRBD1 or TRBD2 (5 bases each). This CDR3 region has 15 residues. Germline V CDR1 and CDR2: MNHNY, SVGAGI (reference sequence). V was cut by 3 bases and J by 2 bases, with 14 bases left in between. CDR3 sequence (DNA): TGTGCCAGCAGTTATACCGGGACGGCAGCCTACGAGCAGTACTTC. Protein sequence: CASSYTGTAAYEQYF.

This clonotype was seen once. The CDR3 DNA sequence: TGTGCCAGCAGCAACCTGCGGACAGGATGGTCTTTTTATGGCTACACCTTC. Encoded protein: CASSNLRTGWSFYGYTF. The chain carries TRBV28 and TRBJ1-2; TRBD1 matches at 7 bases. The CDR3 has 17 residues. The trim removed 6 bases at V and 5 bases at J, leaving 18 bases unmatched. Germline assignment: CDR1 MDHEN and CDR2 SYDVKM.

The chain couples TRBV7-3 to TRBJ2-5, with TRBD1 matching 7 bases. V was clipped by 4 bases and J by 4 bases; unmatched bases: 15. CDR1 is SGHTA, CDR2 FQGTGA, per germline. CDR3 size: 17 residues. The CDR3 spells CASSSEPLTGRGETQYF. In DNA, the CDR3 is TGTGCCAGCAGCTCCGAACCGCTGACAGGGAGAGGAGAGACCCAGTACTTC.

This clonotype was seen a handful of times. The V gene is TRBV28, the J gene TRBJ2-7; weak D call: TRBD1 (5 bases). Germline lookup yields CDR1 MDHEN and CDR2 SYDVKM. Trimming took 4 bases from V and 2 from J, leaving 12 bases between them. The CDR3 sequence is 14 residues long. The CDR3 sequence: CASSSAGFTYEQYF. The CDR3 DNA sequence: TGTGCCAGCAGTTCGGCAGGGTTCACCTACGAGCAGTACTTC.

This clonotype was picked up a small number of times. This chain connects TRBV7-8 to TRBJ1-1; D perhaps matches TRBD1 (6 bases). V lost 5 bases to trimming and J lost 6 bases, with 16 bases between them. The germline V gene has CDR1 SGHVS and CDR2 FQNEAQ. The CDR3 has 14 amino acids. The CDR3 coding sequence is TGTGCCAGCAGCCGGAACAGGGAGTCAGCTGAAGCTTTCTTT. Translated, it gives CASSRNRESAEAFF.

V gene TRBV20-1 combines with J gene TRBJ1-2; possible D gene TRBD1, 6 bases. Trimming took off 0 bases at V and 3 bases at J, with 11 bases between the two ends. Germline V gene lookup returns CDR1 DFQATT and CDR2 SNEGSKA (reference sequence). The CDR3 totals 14 residues. CDR3 in amino acids: CSAREGAVYYGYTF. The DNA of the CDR3 is TGCAGTGCTAGAGAGGGGGCCGTCTACTATGGCTACACCTTC.

This clonotype was detected a few times. The rearrangement links TRBV4-1 to TRBJ2-7; perhaps TRBD2 as D (6 bases). Germline V gene data show CDR1 as MGHRA and CDR2 as YSYEKL. Trimming cost V 5 bases and J 2 bases, with 16 bases left between them. There are 15 residues in the CDR3. CDR3 sequence: CASSAFHGGTYEQYF. Written as DNA, the CDR3 is TGCGCCAGCAGCGCCTTCCACGGGGGTACCTACGAGCAGTACTTC.

This clonotype showed up many times. The rearrangement joins TRBV25-1 to TRBJ1-1; perhaps TRBD1 as D (5 bases). Trimming took off 3 bases at V and 6 bases at J, with 17 bases between the two ends. The CDR3 is made up of 15 amino acids. Per germline, CDR1 MGHDK and CDR2 SYGVNS. The CDR3 DNA is TGTGCCAGCAGTGATCCATTCAAAGGGGATGCTGAAGCTTTCTTT. It codes for CASSDPFKGDAEAFF.

Of note for this clonotype: The conserved phenylalanine or tryptophan normally closing the CDR3 is absent here, so this likely arose from a read error. The genes are TRBV29-1 and TRBJ1-2; 7 bases match TRBD1. CDR3 length equals 11 residues. Germline V gene lookup returns CDR1 SQVTM and CDR2 ANQGSEA. CDR3 coding DNA: TGCAGTGGAGGACAGGCTGATTCCTACACCTCC. It translates to CSGGQADSYTS.

This clonotype appeared a few times. The chain uses TRBV15 and TRBJ2-5, with no clear D. Germline V gene sequence: CDR1 LNHNV, CDR2 YYDKDF (reference sequence). The V gene lost 1 base and the J gene lost 4 bases, with 7 bases spanning the gap. This CDR3 is 13 amino acids long. CDR3 in amino acids: CATSRARVETQYF. In DNA, the CDR3 is TGTGCCACCAGCAGAGCACGGGTAGAGACCCAGTACTTC.

Points on this clonotype: One end of the junction is discordant with germline, which a read error may explain. The gene calls are TRBV12-3 or TRBV12-4 and TRBJ2-1, with 14 positions matching TRBD2. This CDR3 comprises 17 residues. CDR3 residues: CASSSRTSGRSYNEQFF. The CDR3 coding sequence is TGTGCTAGCAGTTCCCGGACTAGCGGGAGGTCATACAATGAGCAGTTCTTC.

The chain couples TRBV19 to TRBJ2-1; TRBD1 aligns across 7 bases. CDR3 length: 15 amino acids. Germline values: CDR1 LNHDA, CDR2 SQIVND (reference sequence). Germline trimming cut 5 bases from V and 4 bases from J; bases unmatched to any gene: 8. The CDR3 DNA is TGTGCCAGTAGTCGAAGGACAGGAGTATACAATGAGCAGTTCTTC. Its translation is CASSRRTGVYNEQFF.

This clonotype was counted a few times. The V and J genes are TRBV9 and TRBJ2-5; 7 bases map to TRBD2. CDR1 is SGDLS, CDR2 YYNGEE, per germline. V dropped 4 bases and J dropped 3; count of bases not matched to a gene: 6. This CDR3 contains 14 residues. The CDR3 loop reads CASSPWEGEETQYF. Here the CDR3 DNA reads TGTGCCAGCAGCCCCTGGGAGGGTGAAGAGACCCAGTACTTC.

V gene TRBV12-3 or TRBV12-4 combines with J gene TRBJ2-5; 7 positions agree with TRBD1. The CDR3 covers 16 residues. V dropped 5 bases and J dropped 1; count of bases not matched to a gene: 10. The CDR3 coding sequence is TGTGCCAGCAGTATAACAGGGGCCCTGGGCCAAGAGACCCAGTACTTC. Translated: CASSITGALGQETQYF.

The CDR3 is CASSLYYFPANEQFF. CDR3 DNA sequence: TGCGCCAGCAGCTTATACTATTTCCCGGCCAATGAGCAGTTCTTC. The V gene is TRBV5-1, the J gene TRBJ2-1; D not certain. The CDR3 contains 15 residues. Germline loops: CDR1 SGHRS, CDR2 YFSETQ. With 2 bases removed from V and 6 bases from J, the gap between germline ends came to 15 bases.